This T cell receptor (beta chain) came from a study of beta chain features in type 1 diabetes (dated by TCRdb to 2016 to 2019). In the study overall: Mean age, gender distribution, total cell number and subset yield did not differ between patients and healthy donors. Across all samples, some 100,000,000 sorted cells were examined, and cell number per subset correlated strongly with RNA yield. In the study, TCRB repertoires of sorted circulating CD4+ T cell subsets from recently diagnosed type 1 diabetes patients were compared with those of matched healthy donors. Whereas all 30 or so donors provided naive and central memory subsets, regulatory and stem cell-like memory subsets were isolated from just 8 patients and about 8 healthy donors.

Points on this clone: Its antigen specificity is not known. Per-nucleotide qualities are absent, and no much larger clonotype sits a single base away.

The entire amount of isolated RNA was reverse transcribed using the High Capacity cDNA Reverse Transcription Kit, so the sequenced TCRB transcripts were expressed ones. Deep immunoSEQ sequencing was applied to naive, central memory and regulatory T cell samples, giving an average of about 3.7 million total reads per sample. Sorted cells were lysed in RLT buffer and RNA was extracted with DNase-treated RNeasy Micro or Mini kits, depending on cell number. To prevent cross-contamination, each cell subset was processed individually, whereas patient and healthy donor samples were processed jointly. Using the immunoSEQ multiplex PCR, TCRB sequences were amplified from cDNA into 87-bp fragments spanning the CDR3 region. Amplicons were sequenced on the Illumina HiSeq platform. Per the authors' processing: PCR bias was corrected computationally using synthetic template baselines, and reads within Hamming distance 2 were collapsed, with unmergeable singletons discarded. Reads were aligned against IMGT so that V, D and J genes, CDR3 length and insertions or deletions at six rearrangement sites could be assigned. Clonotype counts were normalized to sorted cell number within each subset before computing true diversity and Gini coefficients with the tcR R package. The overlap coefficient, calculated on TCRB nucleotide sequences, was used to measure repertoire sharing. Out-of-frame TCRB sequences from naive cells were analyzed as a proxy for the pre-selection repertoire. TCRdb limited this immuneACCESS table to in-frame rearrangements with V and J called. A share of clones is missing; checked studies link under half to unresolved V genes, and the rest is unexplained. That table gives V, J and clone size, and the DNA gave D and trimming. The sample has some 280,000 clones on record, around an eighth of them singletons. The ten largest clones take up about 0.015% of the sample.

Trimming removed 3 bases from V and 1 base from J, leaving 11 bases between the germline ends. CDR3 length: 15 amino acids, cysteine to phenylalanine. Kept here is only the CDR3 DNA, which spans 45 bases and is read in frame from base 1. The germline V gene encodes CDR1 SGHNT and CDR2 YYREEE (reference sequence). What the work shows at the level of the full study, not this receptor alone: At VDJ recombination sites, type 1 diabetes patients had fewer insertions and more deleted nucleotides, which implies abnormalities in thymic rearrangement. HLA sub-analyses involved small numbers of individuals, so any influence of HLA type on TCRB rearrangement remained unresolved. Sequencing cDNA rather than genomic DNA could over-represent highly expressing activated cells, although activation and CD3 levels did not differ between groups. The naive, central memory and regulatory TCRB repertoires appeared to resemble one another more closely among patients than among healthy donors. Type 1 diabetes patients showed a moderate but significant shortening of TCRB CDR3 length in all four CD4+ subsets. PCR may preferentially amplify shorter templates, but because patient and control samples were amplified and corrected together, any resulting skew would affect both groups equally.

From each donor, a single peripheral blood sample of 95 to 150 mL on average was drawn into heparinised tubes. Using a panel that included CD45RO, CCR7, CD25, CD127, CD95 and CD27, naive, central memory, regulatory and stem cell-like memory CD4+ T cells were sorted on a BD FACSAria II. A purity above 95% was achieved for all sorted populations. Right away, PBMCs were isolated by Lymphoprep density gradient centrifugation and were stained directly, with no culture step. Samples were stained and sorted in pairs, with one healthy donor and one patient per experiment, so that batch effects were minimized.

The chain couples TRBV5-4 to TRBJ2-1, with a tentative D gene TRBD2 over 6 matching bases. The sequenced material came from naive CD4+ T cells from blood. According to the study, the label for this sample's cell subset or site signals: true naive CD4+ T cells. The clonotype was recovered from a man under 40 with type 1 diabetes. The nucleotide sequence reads TGTGCCAGCAGCTCCAGCGGGCCTTCCTACAATGAGCAGTTCTTC. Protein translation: CASSSSGPSYNEQFF. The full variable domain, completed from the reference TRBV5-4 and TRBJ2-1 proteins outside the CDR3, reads ETGVTQSPTHLIKTRGQQVTLRCSSQSGHNTVSWYQQALGQGPQFIFQYYREEENGRGNFPPRFSGLQFPNYSSELNVNALELDDSALYLCASSSSGPSYNEQFFGPGTRLTVL.